Listed below are T cell receptor beta chains from one sample, sequenced in a study of T cell responses to AZD1222 COVID-19 vaccine. Sequencing was performed with immunoSEQ multiplex PCR; in TCRdb, only in-frame clones are kept and a portion is missing. There are around 84,000 clones in the sample; about 82% occur only once, and roughly 8.7% lies in the top ten. The sample in question was peripheral blood, obtained on day 0 of AZD1222 vaccination. Every receptor here comes from an adult in good health. Both conserved end residues are trimmed from each CDR3.

TRBJ2-2 TRBV29-1 SVGEQPNTGELF
TRBJ2-1 TRBV19 ASSQDSYNEQF
TRBJ2-2 TRBV7-2 ASSLFGGGAGGELF
TRBJ1-5 TRBV6-5 ATRITGNQPQH
TRBJ2-7 TRBV2 ASSGDRRTSGRTYEQY
TRBJ2-2 TRBV14 ASSQVSGFNTGELF
TRBJ1-3 TRBV30 AGRADRSGNTIY
TRBJ1-5 TRBV30 AWAAGTGGQPQH
TRBJ2-1 TRBV4-3 ASSQATPSGSRLGIEQF
TRBJ2-7 TRBV23-1 ASSNLGFPPSYEQY
TRBJ2-1 TRBV7-2 ASSTAGSVYNEQF
TRBJ1-1 TRBV30 AWARVNTEAF
TRBJ1-1 TRBV6-4 ASSVEGTTEAF
TRBJ1-1 TRBV9 ASSVGGDTEAF
TRBJ2-3 TRBV7-3 ASSLGTSGSSDTQY
TRBJ2-7 TRBV28 ASSWGLAGSYEQY
TRBJ2-5 TRBV18 ASSPNLLAGDRLETQY
TRBJ2-1 TRBV5-1 ASSLAGFYNEQF
TRBJ2-3 TRBV4-2 ASSQAGTTAGYTQY
TRBJ2-5 TRBV7-9 ASSLSVASRAETQY
TRBJ1-1 TRBV15 ATSFAGGNTEAF
TRBJ1-2 TRBV3-1/TRBV3-2 ASSQSISSNYGYT
TRBJ2-7 TRBV6-5 ASGIPGGSSYEQY
TRBJ2-7 TRBV18 ASSPETGSSYEQY
TRBJ1-3 TRBV3-1/TRBV3-2 ASSLGASGFSGNTIY
TRBJ2-3 TRBV30 AWSEWAGTDTQY
TRBJ1-3 TRBV18 ASSPRRADASGNTIY
TRBJ2-7 TRBV12-3/TRBV12-4 ASSSSVGYEQY
TRBJ2-3 TRBV7-3 ASSPGTGADTQY
TRBJ1-1 TRBV9 ASSVGLSHEAF
TRBJ2-3 TRBV29-1 SVPWGRSTDTQY
TRBJ2-5 TRBV7-6 ASSLRSRGQGSRETQY
TRBJ1-2 TRBV11-2 ASSNDPGSRGYT
TRBJ2-2 TRBV9 ASSYNPERLGTGELF
TRBJ2-7 TRBV29-1 SVMDNSYEQY
TRBJ1-1 TRBV10-3 AISEDLSGGNTEAF
TRBJ2-7 TRBV7-3 GSGGLSRPYEQY
TRBJ2-2 TRBV11-2 ASTLRRLVGTGELF
TRBJ2-1 TRBV24-1 ATSDSRGLSSYNEQF
TRBJ2-1 TRBV7-2 ASSLAGSSYNEQF
TRBJ1-5 TRBV9 ASSVGGISNQPQH